The sample holds a few counts of the clone carrying this T cell receptor (beta chain). The sample originates from a study of control samples from healthy donors and cancer patients. TCRdb's copy holds only in-frame clones and misses some; the assay was immunoSEQ multiplex PCR. The sample includes 100,000 to 150,000 clones, roughly 92% of them seen just once. With 3 bases removed from V and 4 bases from J, the gap between germline ends came to 5 bases. This CDR3 comprises 13 residues. Germline V CDR1 and CDR2: SGHDT, YYEEEE. This TCR derives from a man aged 18 to 29 in good health. The V and J genes are TRBV5-6 and TRBJ1-6; the D gene is possibly TRBD1 (5 bases). The material sequenced was blood. CDR3 in amino acids: CASSWGYNSPLHF. CDR3 nucleotide sequence: TGTGCCAGCAGCTGGGGGTATAATTCACCCCTCCACTTT. The entire variable domain, with the rest obtained from reference TRBV5-6 and TRBJ1-6, is as follows: DAGVTQSPTHLIKTRGQQVTLRCSPKSGHDTVSWYQQALGQGPQFIFQYYEEEERQRGNFPDRFSGHQFPNYSSELNVNALLLGDSALYLCASSWGYNSPLHFGNGTRLTVT.